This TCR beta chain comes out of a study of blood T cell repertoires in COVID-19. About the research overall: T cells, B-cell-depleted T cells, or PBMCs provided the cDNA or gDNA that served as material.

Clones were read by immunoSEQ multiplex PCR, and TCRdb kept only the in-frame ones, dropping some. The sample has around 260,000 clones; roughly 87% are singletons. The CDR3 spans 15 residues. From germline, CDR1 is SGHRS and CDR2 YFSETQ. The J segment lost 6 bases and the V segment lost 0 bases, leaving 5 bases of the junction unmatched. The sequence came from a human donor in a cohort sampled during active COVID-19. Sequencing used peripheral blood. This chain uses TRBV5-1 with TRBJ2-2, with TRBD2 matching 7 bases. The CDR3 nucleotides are TGCGCCAGCAGCTTGGGCGGGAGTGGGCCCGGGGAGCTGTTTTTT. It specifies CASSLGGSGPGELFF.